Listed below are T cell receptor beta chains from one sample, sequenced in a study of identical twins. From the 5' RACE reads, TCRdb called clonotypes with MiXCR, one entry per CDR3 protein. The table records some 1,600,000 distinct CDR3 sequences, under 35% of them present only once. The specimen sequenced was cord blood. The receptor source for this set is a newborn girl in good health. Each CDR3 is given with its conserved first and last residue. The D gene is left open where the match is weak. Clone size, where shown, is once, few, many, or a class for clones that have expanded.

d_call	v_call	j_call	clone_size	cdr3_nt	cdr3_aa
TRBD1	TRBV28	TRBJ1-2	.	TGTGCCAGCATTTCGGGGACAGGCGTGAGAGGGAACTATGGCTACACCTTC	CASISGTGVRGNYGYTF
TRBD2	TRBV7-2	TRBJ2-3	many	TGTGCCAGCAGCTTGAGGACTAGCGGGAGAGATACGCAGTATTTT	CASSLRTSGRDTQYF
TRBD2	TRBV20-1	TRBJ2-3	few	TGCAGTGCTCCTAGCGGGGGGGCAGGAGATACGCAGTATTTT	CSAPSGGAGDTQYF
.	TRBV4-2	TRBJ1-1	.	TGTGCCAGCAGCCAAGAGGAGGGCCTACTGAACACTGAAGCTTTCTTT	CASSQEEGLLNTEAFF
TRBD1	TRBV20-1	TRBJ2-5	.	TGCAGTCAAGTCAGGGGGCCGGAGACCCAGTACTTC	CSQVRGPETQYF
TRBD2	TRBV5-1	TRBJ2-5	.	TGCGCCAGCAGCTTGCGCGGGACTAGCGGACAAGAGACCCAGTACTTC	CASSLRGTSGQETQYF
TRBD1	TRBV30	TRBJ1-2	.	TGTGCCTGGAGAGAGACACAGGGGCTCTTCTATGGCTACACCTTC	CAWRETQGLFYGYTF
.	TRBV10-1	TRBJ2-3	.	TGCGCCAGCAGTGAGTCTATGACCACAGATACGCAGTATTTT	CASSESMTTDTQYF
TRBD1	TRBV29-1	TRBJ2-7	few	TGCAGCGCCGTGGGGGACAGGGAAAACGAGCAGTACTTC	CSAVGDRENEQYF
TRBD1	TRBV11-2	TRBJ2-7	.	TGTGCCAGCAGCCCTAAAACCGGGACAGGGGTTCACGAGCAGTACTTC	CASSPKTGTGVHEQYF
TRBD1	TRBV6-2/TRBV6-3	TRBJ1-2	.	TGTGCCAGCAGTCGACAGGGCTTCTATGGCTACACCTTC	CASSRQGFYGYTF
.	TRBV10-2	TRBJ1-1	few	TGCGCCAGCAGTGAGTCGATTATGGCCGCTGAAGCTTTCTTT	CASSESIMAAEAFF
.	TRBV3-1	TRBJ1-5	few	TGTGCCAGCAGCCAAGTTACCGATCAGCCCCAGCATTTT	CASSQVTDQPQHF
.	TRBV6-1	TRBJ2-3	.	TGTGCCAGCTTGTCGATGTGGTTAGAGGGGTCCACAGATACGCAGTATTTT	CASLSMWLEGSTDTQYF
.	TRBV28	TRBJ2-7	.	TGTGCCAGCACCCCTATAACAGGACTTACCTACGAGCAGGACTTC	CASTPITGLTYEQDF
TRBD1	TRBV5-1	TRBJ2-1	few	TGCGCCAGCAGCTTTCGGGGGACAGGGGGAAATAGTGAGCAGTTCTTC	CASSFRGTGGNSEQFF
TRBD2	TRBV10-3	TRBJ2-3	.	TGTGCCATCAGTGAGTCACTAGCGGGGAGCCAAAGCACAGATACGCAGTATTTT	CAISESLAGSQSTDTQYF
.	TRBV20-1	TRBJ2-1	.	TGCAGTGCAAAGGTTGGCAATTGGAGGGATGAGCAGTTCTTC	CSAKVGNWRDEQFF
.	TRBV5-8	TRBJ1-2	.	TGTGCCAGCGGCCGTCGGGGTACTTATGGCTACACCTTC	CASGRRGTYGYTF
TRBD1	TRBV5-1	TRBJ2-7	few	TGCGCCAGCAGCTCCGGACAGGGAACAGGTTTCACCTACGAGCAGTACTTC	CASSSGQGTGFTYEQYF
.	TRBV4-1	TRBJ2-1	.	TGCGCCAGCAGCCAGATAGGGACCTCCTACAATGAGCAGTTCTTC	CASSQIGTSYNEQFF
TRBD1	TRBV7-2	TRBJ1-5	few	TGTGCCAGCAGCTGGGGGACAGGTTTTTATCAGCCCCAGCATTTT	CASSWGTGFYQPQHF
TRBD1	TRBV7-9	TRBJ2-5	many	TGTGCCAGCAGCTTATATCTAAGACAGGGGACCAACCAAGAGACCCAGTACTTC	CASSLYLRQGTNQETQYF
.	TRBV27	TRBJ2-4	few	TGTGCCAGCAGTTTTTCCGGGACTGGAAACATTCAGTACTTC	CASSFSGTGNIQYF
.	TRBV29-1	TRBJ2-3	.	TGCAGCGTGCCCCAGGGACCCACAGATACGCAGTATTTT	CSVPQGPTDTQYF
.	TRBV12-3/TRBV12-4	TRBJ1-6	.	TGTGCCAGCAGTTTAGCCCGAGCCAGGAGCTCCTATAATTCACCCCTCCACTTT	CASSLARARSSYNSPLHF
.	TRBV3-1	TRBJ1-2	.	TGTGCCAGCAGCCAAGATATCATAGGCTATGGCTACACCTTC	CASSQDIIGYGYTF
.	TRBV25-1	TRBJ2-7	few	TGTGCCAGCGGAGGTTTGGCCTACGAGCAGTACTTC	CASGGLAYEQYF
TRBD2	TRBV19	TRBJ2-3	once	TGTGCCAGTAGTATAGTAAAAGCGGGAGTCCCAGATACGCAGTATTTT	CASSIVKAGVPDTQYF
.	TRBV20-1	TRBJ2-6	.	TGCAGTGCTAGGTACAGGTCTTACCCCTCTGGGGCCAACGTCCTGACTTTC	CSARYRSYPSGANVLTF
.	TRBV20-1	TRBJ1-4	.	TGCAGTGCGCCCCGGGACGGAAATGAAAAACTGTTTTTT	CSAPRDGNEKLFF
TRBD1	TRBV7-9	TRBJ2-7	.	TGTGCCAGCAGCTTAAAGGACAGGGGGCAACACGAGCAGTACTTC	CASSLKDRGQHEQYF
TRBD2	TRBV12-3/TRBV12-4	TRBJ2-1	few	TGTGCCAGCGGGTCTCGGCGACTAGCGGGAGTGGGTGAGCAGTTCTTC	CASGSRRLAGVGEQFF
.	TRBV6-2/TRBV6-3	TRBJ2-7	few	TGTGCCAGCAGTTACGGGGACTTCACCAGGCCCTACGAGCAGTACTTC	CASSYGDFTRPYEQYF
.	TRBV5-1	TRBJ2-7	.	TGCGCCAGCAGCTTGGAGGCTAGTAGTTCAGCCGAGCAGTACTTC	CASSLEASSSAEQYF
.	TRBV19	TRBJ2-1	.	TGTGCCAGTAGTGTTCCGCGGTTTCTCTACAATGAGCAGTTCTTC	CASSVPRFLYNEQFF
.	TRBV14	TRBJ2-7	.	TGTGCCAGCAGCCAAGATATCATCCGAAACCTTTACGAGCAGTACTTC	CASSQDIIRNLYEQYF
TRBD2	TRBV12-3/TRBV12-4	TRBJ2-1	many	TGTGCCAGCACCACTAGCGGGGGGTACAATGAGCAGTTCTTC	CASTTSGGYNEQFF
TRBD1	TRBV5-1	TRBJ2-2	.	TGCGCCAGCAAACCGGGACAGGGAACCGGGGAGCTGTTTTTT	CASKPGQGTGELFF
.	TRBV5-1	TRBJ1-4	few	TGCGCCAGCAGCTTCGGGGAAAGGGGAGTTATTGAAAAACTGTTTTTT	CASSFGERGVIEKLFF
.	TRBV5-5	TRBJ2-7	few	TGTGCCAGCAGCTTGGTCGAGGGACCAACGGGCGAGCAGTACTTC	CASSLVEGPTGEQYF
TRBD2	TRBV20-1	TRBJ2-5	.	TGCAGTGCTAGGGGGACTAGCGGGATGAAGACCCAGTACTTC	CSARGTSGMKTQYF
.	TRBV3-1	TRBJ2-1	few	TGTGCCAGCAGCCAAGATAGGGCAGGGAATCATAATGAGCAGTTCTTC	CASSQDRAGNHNEQFF
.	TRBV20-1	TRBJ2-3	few	TGCAGTGCTCGCGCCTCGGGGAGCGCAGATACGCAGTATTTT	CSARASGSADTQYF
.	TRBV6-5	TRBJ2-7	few	TGTGCCAGCAGTCGACAAACGAGCTACGAGCAGTACTTC	CASSRQTSYEQYF
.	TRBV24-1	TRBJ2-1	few	TGTGCCACCTCTTTGACCGCCGCGTCATACAATGAGCAGTTCTTC	CATSLTAASYNEQFF
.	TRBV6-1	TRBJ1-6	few	TGTGCCAGCAGTGAGTTGGGACTCAATTCACCCCTCCACTTT	CASSELGLNSPLHF
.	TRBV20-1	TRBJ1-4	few	TGCAGTGCTAGAGGAACAGGGTGGGAGGATGAAAAACTGTTTTTT	CSARGTGWEDEKLFF
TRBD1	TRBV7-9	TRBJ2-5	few	TGTGCCAGCAGCTCCGCGCGGACCTCACAGGGGGCCCAAGAGACCCAGTACTTC	CASSSARTSQGAQETQYF
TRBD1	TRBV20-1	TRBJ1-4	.	TGCAGTGCTAGAGATCACAGGGGGCTAGGGGAAAAACTGTTTTTT	CSARDHRGLGEKLFF
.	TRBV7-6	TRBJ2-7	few	TGTGCCAGCAGCTTAGATCTCCGGCAGCGAGACTCCTACGAGCAGTACTTC	CASSLDLRQRDSYEQYF
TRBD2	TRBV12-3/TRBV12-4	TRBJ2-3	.	TGTGCCAGCAGTTTGGGGACGACTAGCTCGGATACGCAGTATTTT	CASSLGTTSSDTQYF
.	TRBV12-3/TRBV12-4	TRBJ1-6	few	TGTGCCAGCAGCGGACGGAATAATTCACCCCTCCACTTT	CASSGRNNSPLHF